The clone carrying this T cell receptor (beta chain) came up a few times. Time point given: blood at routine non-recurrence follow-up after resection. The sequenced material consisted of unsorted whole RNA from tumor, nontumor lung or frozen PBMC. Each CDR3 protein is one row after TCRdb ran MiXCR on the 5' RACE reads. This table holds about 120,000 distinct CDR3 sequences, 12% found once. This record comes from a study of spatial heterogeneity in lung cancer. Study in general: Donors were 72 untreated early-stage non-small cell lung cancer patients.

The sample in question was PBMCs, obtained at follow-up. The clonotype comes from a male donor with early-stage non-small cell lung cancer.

The CDR3 sequence is CASSLVINSNQPQHF. In DNA, the CDR3 is TGTGCCAGCAGCTTGGTGATCAATAGCAATCAGCCCCAGCATTTT. The V call is TRBV7-2, the J call TRBJ1-5, with D hard to call. V lost 3 bases, J lost 0 bases, and 9 bases lay in between. Germline assignment: CDR1 SGHTA and CDR2 FQGNSA. The CDR3 runs 15 residues.